A selection of T cell receptor beta chains follows, all from one sample in a study of T cell repertoires in cytomegalovirus infection. TCRdb recomputed calls from the reads with MiXCR, one row per CDR3 protein. The sample lists 900,000 to 950,000 distinct CDR3 sequences, less than 40% seen once, with 11% to 15% in the top ten. Which antigens these TCRs recognize remains unknown. Specimen: cultured CD8+ T cells from PBMCs, collected from culture after CMV antigen stimulation. The origin of the receptors is a human donor in good health (CMV status not recorded). Some clones in this sample may be carry-over from other donors' samples. CDR3s include the opening cysteine and the closing phenylalanine or tryptophan. Fields, in order: D gene, J gene, clone size, V gene, CDR3 protein, CDR3 DNA. The D gene is left open where the match is weak. Rows give clone size only sometimes, using once, few, many, or a class for an expanded clone.

d_gene: -; j_gene: TRBJ2-3; abundance: -; v_gene: TRBV6-5; CDR3aa: CASDGGQGQYF; CDR3nt: TGTGCCAGCGACGGGGGCCAGGGGCAGTATTTT
d_gene: -; j_gene: TRBJ1-2; abundance: few; v_gene: TRBV12-3/TRBV12-4; CDR3aa: CASSFSIDGYTF; CDR3nt: TGTGCCAGCAGTTTTAGTATAGACGGCTACACCTTC
d_gene: -; j_gene: TRBJ1-5; abundance: few; v_gene: TRBV12-3/TRBV12-4; CDR3aa: CASSLEAVISNQPQHF; CDR3nt: TGTGCCAGCAGTTTAGAGGCAGTAATTAGCAATCAGCCCCAGCATTTT
d_gene: TRBD2; j_gene: TRBJ2-3; abundance: -; v_gene: TRBV4-2; CDR3aa: CASSQAAGTSGIDTQYF; CDR3nt: TGTGCCAGCAGCCAAGCAGCCGGGACTAGCGGCATAGATACGCAGTATTTT
d_gene: -; j_gene: TRBJ2-5; abundance: -; v_gene: TRBV27; CDR3aa: CASSYHSGAGETQYF; CDR3nt: TGTGCCAGCAGTTACCATTCGGGGGCTGGAGAGACCCAGTACTTC
d_gene: -; j_gene: TRBJ2-5; abundance: many; v_gene: TRBV28; CDR3aa: CASSFWGGAPSQETQYF; CDR3nt: TGTGCCAGCAGTTTTTGGGGCGGGGCCCCGAGCCAAGAGACCCAGTACTTC
d_gene: -; j_gene: TRBJ2-1; abundance: -; v_gene: TRBV7-6; CDR3aa: CASSFLSGLSEQFF; CDR3nt: TGTGCCAGCAGCTTTCTCTCAGGGCTAAGTGAGCAGTTCTTC
d_gene: -; j_gene: TRBJ1-3; abundance: -; v_gene: TRBV10-2; CDR3aa: CASSESGHSDSGNTIYF; CDR3nt: TGCGCCAGCAGTGAGTCTGGGCATTCGGACTCTGGAAACACCATATATTTT
d_gene: -; j_gene: TRBJ1-1; abundance: -; v_gene: TRBV12-3/TRBV12-4; CDR3aa: CASSLPSRIGGGDTEAFF; CDR3nt: TGTGCCAGCAGTTTACCTAGCCGAATTGGCGGAGGGGACACTGAAGCTTTCTTT
d_gene: -; j_gene: TRBJ2-7; abundance: -; v_gene: TRBV6-5; CDR3aa: CASRKSPGGSMISEQYF; CDR3nt: TGTGCCAGCAGAAAATCCCCAGGGGGGAGCATGATAAGCGAGCAGTACTTC
d_gene: -; j_gene: TRBJ2-3; abundance: -; v_gene: TRBV28; CDR3aa: CASSPSTSTDTQYF; CDR3nt: TGTGCCAGCAGTCCTTCAACTAGCACAGATACGCAGTATTTT
d_gene: -; j_gene: TRBJ2-7; abundance: -; v_gene: TRBV4-1; CDR3aa: CASSSGDGPYEQYF; CDR3nt: TGCGCCAGCAGCTCGGGGGACGGACCCTACGAGCAGTACTTC
d_gene: -; j_gene: TRBJ1-6; abundance: -; v_gene: TRBV6-2/TRBV6-3; CDR3aa: CASSYSSWQGESPLHF; CDR3nt: TGTGCCAGCAGTTACTCGAGTTGGCAGGGCGAGTCACCCCTCCACTTT
d_gene: -; j_gene: TRBJ1-2; abundance: few; v_gene: TRBV7-6; CDR3aa: CASSLAIDGYTF; CDR3nt: TGTGCCAGCAGCTTAGCCATCGATGGCTACACCTTC
d_gene: -; j_gene: TRBJ1-1; abundance: few; v_gene: TRBV4-3; CDR3aa: CASSQAEQGSSTEAFF; CDR3nt: TGCGCCAGCAGCCAGGCCGAACAGGGATCGAGCACTGAAGCTTTCTTT
d_gene: -; j_gene: TRBJ2-3; abundance: -; v_gene: TRBV5-4; CDR3aa: CVSRGDRWDTQYF; CDR3nt: TGTGTCAGCAGGGGGGATCGATGGGATACGCAGTATTTT
d_gene: TRBD1; j_gene: TRBJ2-1; abundance: -; v_gene: TRBV14; CDR3aa: CASSQRQGYYNEQFF; CDR3nt: TGTGCCAGCAGCCAGAGACAGGGTTACTACAATGAGCAGTTCTTC
d_gene: -; j_gene: TRBJ2-1; abundance: -; v_gene: TRBV6-2/TRBV6-3; CDR3aa: CASSWVKRGAHNEQFF; CDR3nt: TGTGCCAGCAGTTGGGTAAAACGGGGGGCCCACAATGAGCAGTTCTTC
d_gene: -; j_gene: TRBJ2-1; abundance: -; v_gene: TRBV11-3; CDR3aa: CASSLDRLTYNEQFF; CDR3nt: TGTGCCAGCAGCTTAGATAGACTTACCTACAATGAGCAGTTCTTC
d_gene: TRBD1; j_gene: TRBJ1-2; abundance: many; v_gene: TRBV27; CDR3aa: CASSIRDRGNYGYTF; CDR3nt: TGTGCCAGCAGTATCCGGGACAGGGGTAACTATGGCTACACCTTC
d_gene: TRBD1; j_gene: TRBJ2-5; abundance: -; v_gene: TRBV6-5; CDR3aa: CASSSLLTGGAETQYF; CDR3nt: TGTGCCAGCAGTTCCCTACTGACAGGGGGCGCCGAGACCCAGTACTTC
d_gene: -; j_gene: TRBJ1-4; abundance: -; v_gene: TRBV7-4; CDR3aa: CASRPRIATNEKPFF; CDR3nt: TGTGCCAGCAGACCGCGGATTGCGACTAATGAAAAACCGTTTTTT
d_gene: -; j_gene: TRBJ1-2; abundance: few; v_gene: TRBV4-1; CDR3aa: CASSQGPTVANYGYTF; CDR3nt: TGCGCCAGCAGCCAAGGGCCGACAGTTGCTAACTATGGCTACACCTTC
d_gene: -; j_gene: TRBJ2-1; abundance: -; v_gene: TRBV19; CDR3aa: CASSARNRYNEQFF; CDR3nt: TGTGCCAGTAGTGCGAGGAACAGGTACAATGAGCAGTTCTTC
d_gene: TRBD1; j_gene: TRBJ1-4; abundance: -; v_gene: TRBV20-1; CDR3aa: CSASPWHGTGGEKLFF; CDR3nt: TGCAGTGCTAGCCCATGGCACGGGACAGGGGGAGAAAAACTGTTTTTT
d_gene: -; j_gene: TRBJ1-1; abundance: many; v_gene: TRBV5-5; CDR3aa: CASSLGVTGFLAEAFF; CDR3nt: TGTGCCAGCAGCTTGGGAGTGACGGGTTTCTTAGCTGAAGCTTTCTTT
d_gene: -; j_gene: TRBJ1-1; abundance: few; v_gene: TRBV6-1; CDR3aa: CASSEANRRPPNTEAFF; CDR3nt: TGTGCCAGCAGTGAAGCGAATCGGCGACCCCCGAACACTGAAGCTTTCTTT
d_gene: -; j_gene: TRBJ1-2; abundance: few; v_gene: TRBV11-1; CDR3aa: CASSLEGLGYTF; CDR3nt: TGTGCCAGCAGCTTAGAGGGGCTTGGCTACACCTTC
d_gene: TRBD1; j_gene: TRBJ2-5; abundance: few; v_gene: TRBV15; CDR3aa: CATSGGRGQGARETQYF; CDR3nt: TGTGCCACCAGCGGCGGAAGGGGACAGGGGGCCCGAGAGACCCAGTACTTC
d_gene: -; j_gene: TRBJ2-7; abundance: many; v_gene: TRBV6-1; CDR3aa: CASSEGFSSYEQYF; CDR3nt: TGTGCCAGCAGTGAGGGATTCAGCTCCTACGAGCAGTACTTC
d_gene: TRBD1; j_gene: TRBJ1-2; abundance: -; v_gene: TRBV12-3/TRBV12-4; CDR3aa: CASSTSDRGLGGYTF; CDR3nt: TGTGCCAGCAGCACGTCGGACAGGGGGCTGGGTGGCTACACCTTC